This TCR beta chain appears in the sequencing data of a study of cytomegalovirus exposure and HLA in healthy donors. Study outcomes and limitations: The study put 150 to 200 TCR beta chains on its list as cytomegalovirus-associated. A later analysis linked some 18,000 TCR beta sequences to HLA alleles at 0.05 false discovery rate. TCR sequences were mostly rare, though some public TCRs occurred in many donors.

PCR used 60 Vbeta primers and 13 Jbeta primers. The method was immunoSEQ multiplex PCR; TCRdb's version includes in-frame clones alone and lacks a portion of them. The sample includes 100,000 to 150,000 clones, over 70% seen only once; the top ten take under 3%. The CDR3 has 15 residues. The trim removed 3 bases at V and 2 bases at J, leaving 3 bases unmatched. Germline CDR1 reads SGHNT; CDR2 reads YENEEA. Turning to this clone: The antigen is undetermined.

This clonotype was obtained from a woman aged 60 to 75 in good health and CMV-seropositive. This chain uses TRBV11-3 with TRBJ2-3; 9 positions match TRBD2. Sequencing was done on a sample of PBMCs. CDR3 protein: CASSFASGATDTQYF. CDR3 coding DNA: TGTGCCAGCAGCTTCGCTAGCGGGGCCACAGATACGCAGTATTTT.